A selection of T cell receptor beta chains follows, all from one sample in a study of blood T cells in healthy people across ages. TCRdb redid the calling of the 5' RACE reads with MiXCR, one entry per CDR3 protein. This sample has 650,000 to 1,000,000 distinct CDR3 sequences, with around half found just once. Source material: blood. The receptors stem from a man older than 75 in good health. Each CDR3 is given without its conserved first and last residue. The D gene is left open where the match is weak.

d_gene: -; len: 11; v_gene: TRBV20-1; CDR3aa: SARGRGAAPPH
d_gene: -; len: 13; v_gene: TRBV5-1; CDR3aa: ASSLEQTSTDTQY
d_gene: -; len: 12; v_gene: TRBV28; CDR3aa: ASRGTLSSLEQY
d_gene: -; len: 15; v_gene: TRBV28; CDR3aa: ASSPMDSLGGANVLT
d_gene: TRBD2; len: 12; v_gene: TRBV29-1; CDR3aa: SVGTSGSHNEQF
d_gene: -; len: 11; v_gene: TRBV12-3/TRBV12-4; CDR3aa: ASSLAGQYEQY
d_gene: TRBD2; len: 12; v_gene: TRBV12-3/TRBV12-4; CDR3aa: VSSPPGGAGTQY
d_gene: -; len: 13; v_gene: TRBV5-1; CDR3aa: ASSLDGARPLEQF
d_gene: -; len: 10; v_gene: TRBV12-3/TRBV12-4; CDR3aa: ASSLYDEKLF
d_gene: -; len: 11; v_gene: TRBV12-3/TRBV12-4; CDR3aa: ASSMDSTDTQY
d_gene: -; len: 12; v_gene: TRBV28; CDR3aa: ASSGSVQVYEQY
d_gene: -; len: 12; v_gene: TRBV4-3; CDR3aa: ASSQDLGRETQY
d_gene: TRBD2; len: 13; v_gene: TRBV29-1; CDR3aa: SVEDPGLAGVEQY
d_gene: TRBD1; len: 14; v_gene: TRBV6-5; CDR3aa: ASSSTTGGGFYEQY
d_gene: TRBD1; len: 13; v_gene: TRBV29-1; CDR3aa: SSVGTGSRHGELF
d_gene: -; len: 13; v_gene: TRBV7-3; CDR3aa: ASSFGLVLDNEQF
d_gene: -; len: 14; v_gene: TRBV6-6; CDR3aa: AILPGARSGANVLT
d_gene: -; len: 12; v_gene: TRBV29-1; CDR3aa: SVEGSYFYNEQF
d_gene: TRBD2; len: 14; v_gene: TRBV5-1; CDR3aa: ASSSFLAGDYNEQF
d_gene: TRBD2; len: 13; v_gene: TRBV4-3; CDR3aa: ASSQDGLAINEQF
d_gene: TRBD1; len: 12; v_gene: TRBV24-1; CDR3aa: ATSDPTGMETQY
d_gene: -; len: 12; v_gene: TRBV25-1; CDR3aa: ASTVTDLMETQY
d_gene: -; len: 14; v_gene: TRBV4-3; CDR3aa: ASSQGRAGGTYEQY
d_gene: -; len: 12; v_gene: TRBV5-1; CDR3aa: ASSLTLTAYEQY
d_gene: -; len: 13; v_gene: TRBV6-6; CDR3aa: ASSPAGPSFVEQY
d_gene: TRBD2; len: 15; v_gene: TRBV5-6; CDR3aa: ASSLGLAGANTGELF
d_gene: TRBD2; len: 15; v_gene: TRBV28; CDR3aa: ASSPPGTSGLGDEQF
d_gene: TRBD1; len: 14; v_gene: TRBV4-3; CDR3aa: ASSHPGTGGAYGYT
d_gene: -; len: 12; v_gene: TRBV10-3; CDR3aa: AIRPGLLTYEQY
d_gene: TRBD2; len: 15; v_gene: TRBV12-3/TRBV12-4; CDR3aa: ASSLTEAGGIAVTQY
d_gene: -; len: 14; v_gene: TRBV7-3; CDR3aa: ASSLSVGRIYNEQF
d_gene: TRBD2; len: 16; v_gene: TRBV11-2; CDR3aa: ASSLDSAGDRSYNEQF
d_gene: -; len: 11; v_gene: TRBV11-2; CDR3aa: ASEWWANGELF
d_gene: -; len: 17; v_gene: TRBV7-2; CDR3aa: ASSPISWGHKESHETQY
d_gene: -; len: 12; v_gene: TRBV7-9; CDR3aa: ASSPRAGLETQY
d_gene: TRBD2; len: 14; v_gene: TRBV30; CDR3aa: AWSHRSGTSYNEQF
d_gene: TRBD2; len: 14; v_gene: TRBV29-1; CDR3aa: SVEDHLLAGVNEQY
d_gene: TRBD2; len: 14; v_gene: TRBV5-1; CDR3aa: ASSSPTSGRAYEQY
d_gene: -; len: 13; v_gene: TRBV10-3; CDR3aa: AISESAGDSYEQY
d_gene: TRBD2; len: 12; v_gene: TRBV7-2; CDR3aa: ASSLTGTSAEQY
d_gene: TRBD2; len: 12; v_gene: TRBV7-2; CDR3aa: ASSPGGSSVEQY
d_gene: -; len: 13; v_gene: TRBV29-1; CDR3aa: SVGAGTMGEWEQY
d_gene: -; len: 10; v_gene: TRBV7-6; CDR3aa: ASSLNKETQY
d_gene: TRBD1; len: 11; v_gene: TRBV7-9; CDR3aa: ASSARTGETQY
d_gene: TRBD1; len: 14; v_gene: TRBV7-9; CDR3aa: ASSLAQGQGVYGYT
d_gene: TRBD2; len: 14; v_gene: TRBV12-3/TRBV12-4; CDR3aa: ASRPLLTSGSNEQF
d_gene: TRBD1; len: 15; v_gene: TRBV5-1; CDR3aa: ASSLRTGTSSYNEQF
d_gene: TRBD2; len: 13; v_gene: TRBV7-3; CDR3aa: ASSLSGRDEHEQF
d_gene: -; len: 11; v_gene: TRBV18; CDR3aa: ASSLTAAQPQH
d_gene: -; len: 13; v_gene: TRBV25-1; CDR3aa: ASSEDKGGGETQY
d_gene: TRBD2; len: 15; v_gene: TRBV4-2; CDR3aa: ASSQGGLGLAIYEQY
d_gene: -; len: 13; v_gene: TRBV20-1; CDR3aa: SAREEGDWGGKLF
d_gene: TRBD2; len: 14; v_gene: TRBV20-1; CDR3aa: SARALREGLTDTQY
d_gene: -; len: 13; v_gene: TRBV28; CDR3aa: ASSQRQPNQETQY
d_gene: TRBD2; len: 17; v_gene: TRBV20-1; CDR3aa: SASLVEASGSLGTDTQY